Listed below are T cell receptor beta chains from one sample, sequenced in a study of T cells in Graves' hyperthyroidism and ophthalmopathy. TCRdb processed the multiplex PCR reads anew with MiXCR; each CDR3 protein has one entry. The data contain hundreds of thousands of distinct CDR3 sequences, about half of them singletons. Sequencing used peripheral blood or thyroid tissue (not recorded which). The receptor set was obtained from a young woman with Graves' hyperthyroidism. CDR3s include the opening cysteine and the closing phenylalanine or tryptophan. Each record gives: D gene, V gene, J gene, clone size, CDR3 protein, CDR3 DNA. The D gene is left open where the match is weak. Clone size is given for some rows only: seen once, a few or many times, or a class if the clone is expanded.

>.|TRBV7-6|TRBJ2-1|.
CASSFGLSSYNEQFF
TGTGCTAGCAGCTTCGGGCTAAGCTCCTACAATGAGCAGTTCTTC
>TRBD2|TRBV24-1|TRBJ2-5|.
CATTGTSGKTQYF
TGTGCCACCACCGGGACTAGCGGGAAGACCCAGTACTTC
>.|TRBV2|TRBJ1-5|.
CVSSLTVGQNSNQPQHF
TGTGTCAGCAGCCTAACCGTCGGACAGAATAGCAATCAGCCCCAGCATTTT
>TRBD2|TRBV7-9|TRBJ2-5|few
CASSRGRDRGQETQYF
TGTGCCAGCAGCAGAGGGAGGGATCGGGGCCAAGAGACCCAGTACTTC
>.|TRBV7-6|TRBJ1-5|many
CASSLETGPNQPQHF
TGTGCCAGCAGCTTAGAAACAGGGCCCAATCAGCCCCAGCATTTT
>TRBD2|TRBV20-1|TRBJ2-7|.
CSARSSGVLYEQYF
TGCAGTGCTAGAAGTAGCGGGGTACTCTACGAGCAGTACTTC
>.|TRBV7-2|TRBJ2-6|many
CASSLGGTGANVLTF
TGTGCCAGCAGCTTAGGGGGCACTGGGGCCAACGTCCTGACTTTC
>TRBD2|TRBV11-2|TRBJ2-5|.
CASSPTTGGETQYF
TGTGCCAGCAGCCCCACGACGGGGGGGGAGACCCAGTACTTC
>TRBD2|TRBV10-3|TRBJ2-5|many
CAISETSGNAETQYF
TGTGCCATCAGTGAGACTAGCGGGAATGCAGAGACCCAGTACTTC
>.|TRBV19|TRBJ2-7|.
CASSIGADYEQYF
TGTGCCAGTAGTATAGGTGCAGACTACGAGCAGTACTTC
>TRBD1|TRBV29-1|TRBJ2-2|once
CSVARPGGQGDTGELFF
TGCAGCGTTGCCAGGCCCGGTGGACAGGGGGACACCGGGGAGCTGTTTTTT
>TRBD1|TRBV12-3/TRBV12-4|TRBJ2-7|.
CASSYRGHYYEQYF
TGTGCCAGCAGTTACAGGGGGCATTACTACGAGCAGTACTTC
>.|TRBV6-5|TRBJ2-7|.
CAISYLASQHEQYF
TGTGCCATCAGTTACCTGGCTAGCCAACACGAGCAGTACTTC
>TRBD1|TRBV5-5|TRBJ1-6|many
CASSLEGTDNSPLHF
TGTGCCAGCAGCTTGGAAGGGACAGATAATTCACCCCTCCACTTT
>TRBD1|TRBV15|TRBJ1-2|few
CASSVDRGRRDYGYTF
TGTGCCAGCAGTGTAGACAGGGGGCGCAGGGATTATGGCTACACCTTC
>.|TRBV29-1|TRBJ1-2|once
CSVVATANYGYTF
TGCAGCGTTGTAGCGACGGCTAACTATGGCTACACCTTC
>.|TRBV20-1|TRBJ1-2|few
CSARDPKGPYGYTF
TGCAGTGCTAGAGATCCTAAGGGGCCTTATGGCTACACCTTC
>.|TRBV7-2|TRBJ2-7|.
CASSNRDWAYEQYF
TGTGCCAGCAGCAACCGGGACTGGGCCTACGAGCAGTACTTC
>TRBD1|TRBV10-3|TRBJ1-5|.
CASRAGTGVQPQHF
TGTGCCAGCAGGGCCGGGACAGGGGTTCAGCCCCAGCATTTT
>.|TRBV19|TRBJ1-5|few
CASSYRNQPQHF
TGTGCCAGTAGTTACAGAAATCAGCCCCAGCATTTT
>.|TRBV24-1|TRBJ1-3|.
CATSDLRGNTIYF
TGTGCCACCAGTGATTTGCGGGGAAACACCATATATTTT
>TRBD2|TRBV7-2|TRBJ2-2|.
CASSLDPGGFSGELFF
TGTGCCAGCAGCTTAGATCCGGGAGGCTTTAGCGGGGAGCTGTTTTTT
>.|TRBV7-4|TRBJ1-1|.
CASSWGFEQNTEAFF
TGTGCTAGTAGTTGGGGGTTTGAGCAAAACACTGAAGCTTTCTTT
>TRBD2|TRBV7-8|TRBJ2-7|.
CASTTAGENYEQYF
TGTGCCAGCACCACAGCGGGAGAGAATTACGAGCAGTACTTC
>TRBD1|TRBV7-6|TRBJ1-4|few
CASSLTGTENEKLFF
TGTGCCAGCAGTTTAACCGGGACAGAGAATGAAAAACTGTTTTTT
>.|TRBV10-3|TRBJ1-5|.
CAISGGGKSNQPQHF
TGTGCCATCAGCGGGGGGGGAAAAAGCAATCAGCCCCAGCATTTT
>.|TRBV2|TRBJ2-5|.
CASSDRWAGMSQETQYF
TGTGCCAGCAGTGATCGATGGGCGGGAATGAGTCAAGAGACCCAGTACTTC
>.|TRBV15|TRBJ2-7|.
CATSRVGWGNEQYF
TGTGCCACCAGCAGAGTTGGCTGGGGGAACGAGCAGTACTTC
>TRBD1|TRBV2|TRBJ1-5|.
CASRWTGSATQPQHF
TGTGCCAGCAGATGGACAGGGTCAGCCACTCAGCCCCAGCATTTT
>TRBD2|TRBV11-1|TRBJ2-7|.
CASSLPTSGIGSYEQYF
TGTGCCAGCAGCTTACCGACTAGCGGGATCGGCTCCTACGAGCAGTACTTC
>.|TRBV9|TRBJ1-1|.
CASSVGGGSLEAFF
TGTGCCAGCAGCGTAGGGGGGGGATCGCTTGAAGCTTTCTTT
>.|TRBV20-1|TRBJ1-1|.
CSANGPTNTEAFF
TGCAGTGCTAACGGGCCCACGAACACTGAAGCTTTCTTT
>.|TRBV2|TRBJ1-6|many
CASRGLSPLHF
TGTGCCAGCAGGGGACTTTCACCCCTCCACTTT
>.|TRBV24-1|TRBJ1-5|.
CATSEGGGGNQPQHF
TGTGCCACCAGTGAAGGGGGGGGCGGCAATCAGCCCCAGCATTTT
>.|TRBV29-1|TRBJ2-3|.
CSVVLPGTDTQYF
TGCAGCGTTGTTCTGCCTGGCACAGATACGCAGTATTTT
>.|TRBV20-1|TRBJ2-7|.
CSAIRGLDSYEQYF
TGCAGTGCCATCAGGGGTCTCGACTCCTACGAGCAGTACTTC
>TRBD1|TRBV19|TRBJ2-7|.
CASSPQFTGTGGLEQYF
TGTGCCAGTAGTCCGCAGTTCACCGGGACAGGGGGCCTCGAGCAGTACTTC
>TRBD1|TRBV29-1|TRBJ1-2|.
CSTGQGGNTF
TGCAGCACTGGACAGGGCGGGAACACCTTC
>.|TRBV11-1|TRBJ2-7|.
CASSMDPQGGSYEQYF
TGTGCCAGTAGTATGGACCCCCAGGGAGGCTCCTACGAGCAGTACTTC
>.|TRBV24-1|TRBJ1-4|medium-sized
CATSDSSGAREKLFF
TGTGCCACCAGTGATTCGTCAGGGGCTCGAGAAAAACTGTTTTTT
>.|TRBV20-1|TRBJ2-7|.
CSASQGRTYEQYF
TGCAGTGCGAGTCAGGGCAGGACCTACGAGCAGTACTTC
>.|TRBV5-1|TRBJ2-2|.
CASSQAAGELFF
TGCGCCAGCAGCCAAGCGGCCGGGGAGCTGTTTTTT
>.|TRBV10-3|TRBJ2-6|few
CASSLSGWAGANVLTF
TGTGCCAGCAGTTTGAGTGGCTGGGCTGGGGCCAACGTCCTGACTTTC
>TRBD1|TRBV10-3|TRBJ2-5|once
CAISVGDRGPQYF
TGTGCCATCAGTGTGGGGGACAGGGGTCCCCAGTACTTC
>TRBD1|TRBV29-1|TRBJ1-5|once
CSVSPGTAAEEQPQHF
TGCAGCGTCAGTCCCGGGACAGCGGCGGAGGAGCAGCCCCAGCATTTT
>TRBD2|TRBV7-8|TRBJ2-5|.
CASSSRLAGDQETQYF
TGTGCCAGCAGCTCGAGACTAGCGGGAGACCAAGAGACCCAGTACTTC
>TRBD1|TRBV2|TRBJ1-1|many
CASSSGTGYLSEAFF
TGTGCCAGCAGTTCCGGGACAGGGTATTTGTCTGAAGCTTTCTTT
>TRBD1|TRBV12-3/TRBV12-4|TRBJ2-7|.
CASTVGQGWDEQYF
TGTGCCAGCACCGTAGGACAGGGATGGGACGAGCAGTACTTC
>TRBD1|TRBV15|TRBJ1-6|.
CATSRGAGGLSPLHF
TGTGCCACCAGCAGAGGGGCAGGGGGTCTTTCACCCCTCCACTTT
>.|TRBV12-5|TRBJ1-6|.
CASGLVYWGERKNSPLHF
TGTGCTAGTGGTTTGGTTTATTGGGGAGAACGTAAGAATTCACCCCTCCACTTT
>TRBD1|TRBV7-2|TRBJ1-2|.
CASSLWTGVWDYGYTF
TGTGCCAGCAGCTTATGGACAGGGGTATGGGACTATGGCTACACCTTC